This T cell receptor beta chain was sequenced during a study of T cells in Graves' hyperthyroidism and ophthalmopathy. Study-wide findings and caveats: Clonotypes that were expanded in thyroid above 0.001 mostly appeared in blood too.

This clonotype was detected once. Its matching antigen is unknown. At one boundary the junction diverges from the germline segment, which might be a read error. The CDR3 regions of TCR beta were amplified from RNA transcripts. The study used the HTBI primer set for a first-round RT-PCR of the TCR CDR3. TCRdb analysed the multiplex PCR reads with MiXCR anew, one entry per CDR3 protein. The sample holds approximately 500,000 distinct CDR3 sequences, roughly 50% seen once. Germline V gene sequence: CDR1 SGHRS, CDR2 YFSETQ. This CDR3 has 15 amino acids. For Graves' hyperthyroidism to be stable, ophthalmopathy could not progress within 18 months.

The source material was peripheral blood or thyroid tissue (not recorded which). This TCR was recovered from a young woman with Graves' hyperthyroidism. This chain joins TRBV5-1 and TRBJ2-7; 7 nucleotides agree with TRBD2. In DNA, the CDR3 is TGCGCCAGCAGCTCGGGAGGCGGGAGAATCTACGAGCAGTGCTTC. It translates to CASSSGGGRIYEQCF.